These T cell receptor beta chains were read from a single sample in a study of blood T cell repertoires in COVID-19. Clones were sequenced by immunoSEQ multiplex PCR, and TCRdb holds only the in-frame ones, with some missing. Of about 130,000 clones in the sample, just under 85% were seen once. The material sequenced was peripheral blood. These receptors all stem from a human donor in a cohort sampled during active COVID-19. Each CDR3 is given with its conserved first and last residue. A D gene is named only where the DNA matches it firmly. A row's size may be missing; if present it is once, few, many or a size class.

j_call	clone_size	v_call	d_call	cdr3_aa	cdr3_nt
TRBJ2-3	.	TRBV4-2	.	CASSQAGDTDTQYF	TGTGCCAGCAGCCAAGCCGGGGACACAGATACGCAGTATTTT
TRBJ2-2	.	TRBV11-2	TRBD1	CASSHPRDRGLGTGELFF	TGTGCCAGCAGCCACCCCCGGGACAGGGGGCTTGGCACCGGGGAGCTGTTTTTT
TRBJ1-4	.	TRBV6-2/TRBV6-3	.	CASSRHDVDEKLFF	TGTGCCAGCAGTCGACATGACGTGGATGAAAAACTGTTTTTT
TRBJ2-3	.	TRBV3-1/TRBV3-2	.	CASSLRTDRAEYF	TGTGCCAGCAGCTTAAGGACAGACAGAGCCGAGTATTTT
TRBJ1-2	.	TRBV10-3	.	CAISVGTDYGYTF	TGTGCCATCAGTGTCGGTACAGACTATGGCTACACCTTC
TRBJ1-3	once	TRBV5-1	.	CASSLQGNSGNTIYF	TGCGCCAGCAGCTTGCAGGGAAACTCTGGAAACACCATATATTTT
TRBJ1-2	.	TRBV6-5	.	CASSYYVGGSYGYTF	TGTGCCAGCAGTTACTATGTGGGGGGTAGCTATGGCTACACCTTC
TRBJ2-1	.	TRBV14	.	CASSRRVVSSYNEQFF	TGTGCCAGCAGCCGTCGAGTGGTAAGCTCCTACAATGAGCAGTTCTTC
TRBJ1-1	.	TRBV4-1	.	CASSRVDGGWGAFF	TGCGCCAGCAGCCGCGTTGACGGGGGTTGGGGAGCTTTCTTT
TRBJ2-1	.	TRBV7-3	TRBD2	CASSWSGGRGDEQFF	TGTGCCAGCAGCTGGAGCGGGGGGAGGGGCGATGAGCAGTTCTTC
TRBJ1-4	.	TRBV7-8	.	CASSLRGTEKLFF	TGTGCCAGCAGCTTACGAGGAACTGAAAAACTGTTTTTT
TRBJ2-7	.	TRBV19	.	CASSVAGDGYEQYF	TGTGCCAGTAGTGTCGCAGGGGACGGCTACGAGCAGTACTTC
TRBJ2-3	.	TRBV3-1/TRBV3-2	TRBD1	CASSPRGQGAHGDTQYF	TGTGCCAGCAGCCCAAGAGGACAGGGGGCGCATGGAGATACGCAGTATTTT
TRBJ2-1	.	TRBV30	TRBD2	CAISSGVSYEQFF	TGTGCCATCTCTAGCGGGGTAAGCTATGAGCAGTTCTTC
TRBJ1-6	.	TRBV6-5	TRBD1	CASRRGGQGNSPLHF	TGTGCCAGCAGGAGGGGGGGACAGGGTAATTCACCCCTCCACTTT
TRBJ2-2	.	TRBV5-4	TRBD2	CASSFGTSGGAPGELFF	TGTGCCAGCAGCTTTGGGACTAGCGGGGGGGCTCCCGGGGAGCTGTTTTTT
TRBJ1-5	.	TRBV6-6	.	CASSFDGQRNQPQHF	TGTGCCAGCAGTTTTGACGGACAGCGCAATCAGCCCCAGCATTTT
TRBJ1-1	.	TRBV5-1	.	CAAGNTEAFF	TGCGCCGCCGGGAACACTGAAGCTTTCTTT
TRBJ1-6	few	TRBV25-1	.	CASAVEGSYNSPLHF	TGTGCCAGCGCGGTCGAGGGCTCCTATAATTCACCCCTCCACTTT
TRBJ1-1	.	TRBV6-6	TRBD1	CASSSGDRVTEAFF	TGTGCCAGCAGTTCAGGGGACAGGGTGACTGAAGCTTTCTTT
TRBJ2-7	once	TRBV30	TRBD1	CAWDRGLGYEQYF	TGTGCCTGGGACAGGGGGCTAGGGTACGAGCAGTACTTC
TRBJ2-5	.	TRBV5-8	TRBD1	CASSPLGQNQETQYF	TGTGCCAGCAGCCCACTGGGACAGAACCAAGAGACCCAGTACTTC
TRBJ2-3	.	TRBV5-1	TRBD2	CASSLGLAGGTDTQYF	TGCGCCAGCAGCTTAGGACTAGCGGGGGGCACAGATACGCAGTATTTT
TRBJ2-2	.	TRBV3-1/TRBV3-2	TRBD2	CASSQGVLASGELFF	TGTGCCAGCAGCCAAGGAGTACTAGCGTCCGGGGAGCTGTTTTTT
TRBJ2-2	.	TRBV5-1	.	CASSLSLANTGELFF	TGCGCCAGCAGCTTGAGTCTAGCTAACACCGGGGAGCTGTTTTTT
TRBJ2-3	.	TRBV24-1	TRBD2	CATSARGEGTDTQYF	TGTGCCACCTCCGCTCGGGGGGAAGGGACAGATACGCAGTATTTT
TRBJ1-2	.	TRBV6-6	.	CASSYRRGVTGYTF	TGTGCCAGCAGTTACCGGCGGGGGGTTACTGGCTACACCTTC
TRBJ2-7	.	TRBV18	TRBD2	CASSPVSGGSYEQYF	TGTGCCAGCTCACCCGTTAGCGGGGGCTCCTACGAGCAGTACTTC
TRBJ1-1	.	TRBV7-8	TRBD1	CASSPRTGGTVYDEAFF	TGTGCCAGCAGCCCCCGGACAGGGGGCACGGTGTATGATGAAGCTTTCTTT
TRBJ2-1	.	TRBV9	TRBD2	CASSVDSGGFNEQFF	TGTGCCAGCAGCGTAGACTCGGGGGGGTTCAATGAGCAGTTCTTC
TRBJ2-1	.	TRBV5-4	.	CASSLGKGAEQFF	TGTGCCAGCAGCTTAGGTAAAGGGGCTGAGCAGTTCTTC
TRBJ2-2	few	TRBV18	.	CASSPEESPGELFF	TGTGCCAGCTCACCAGAGGAGAGCCCCGGGGAGCTGTTTTTT
TRBJ2-1	.	TRBV4-1	TRBD1	CASSRPDRETNEQFF	TGCGCCAGCAGCCGACCCGACAGGGAAACCAATGAGCAGTTCTTC
TRBJ2-7	few	TRBV10-1	.	CASRTTPRRTYEQYF	TGCGCCAGCAGAACCACCCCGAGGCGTACCTACGAGCAGTACTTC
TRBJ2-1	.	TRBV4-2	TRBD2	CASSQEGGGALF	TGTGCCAGCAGCCAAGAGGGCGGGGGGGCACTCTTC
TRBJ2-7	.	TRBV6-1	.	CASSEGGLYEQYF	TGTGCCAGCAGTGAAGGGGGCTTGTACGAGCAGTACTTC
TRBJ1-2	.	TRBV5-1	TRBD1	CASSVGTGDGYTF	TGCGCCAGCAGCGTCGGGACAGGGGATGGCTACACCTTC
TRBJ2-2	.	TRBV2	TRBD1	CASSETRDRPRLGELFF	TGTGCCAGCAGTGAAACCCGGGACAGGCCACGGTTGGGGGAGCTGTTTTTT
TRBJ2-5	.	TRBV5-8	.	CASSLGQRGETQYF	TGTGCCAGCAGCTTGGGACAGAGAGGAGAGACCCAGTACTTC
TRBJ1-4	.	TRBV6-5	TRBD1	CASSLDRVLEKLFF	TGTGCCAGCAGTCTTGACAGGGTACTTGAAAAACTGTTTTTT
TRBJ1-6	.	TRBV19	TRBD1	CASSTGTGNSPLHF	TGTGCCAGTAGTACAGGGACAGGGAATTCACCCCTCCACTTT
TRBJ1-1	.	TRBV10-3	TRBD1	CAIRDLSQGEVDAFF	TGTGCCATCAGGGACCTCTCCCAGGGGGAAGTGGACGCTTTCTTT
TRBJ2-7	.	TRBV5-1	TRBD2	CASRLAVSSYEQYF	TGCGCCAGTCGACTAGCTGTTAGCTCCTACGAGCAGTACTTC
TRBJ1-2	few	TRBV12-3/TRBV12-4	.	CASRNRAYGYTF	TGTGCCAGCCGGAACAGGGCCTATGGCTACACCTTC
TRBJ1-1	.	TRBV11-2	.	CASSLGPGSNTEAFF	TGTGCCAGCAGCTTAGGCCCGGGGTCGAACACTGAAGCTTTCTTT
TRBJ2-1	.	TRBV3-1/TRBV3-2	.	CASSQNRANEQFF	TGTGCCAGCAGCCAGAACAGGGCTAATGAGCAGTTCTTC
TRBJ1-2	few	TRBV5-1	.	CASSLDRGAPGYTF	TGCGCCAGCAGCTTGGATCGGGGTGCTCCTGGCTACACCTTC
TRBJ1-4	.	TRBV15	.	CATSRDSTATNEKLFF	TGTGCCACCAGCAGAGATTCGACAGCGACTAATGAAAAACTGTTTTTT
TRBJ2-1	.	TRBV5-1	TRBD2	CASSRRWTSGGVSYNEQFF	TGCGCCAGCAGCCGTCGGTGGACTAGCGGGGGGGTATCCTACAATGAGCAGTTCTTC
TRBJ2-7	.	TRBV4-1	TRBD1	CASSRAVGQDSYEQYF	TGCGCCAGCAGCCGAGCCGTCGGACAGGACTCCTACGAGCAGTACTTC
TRBJ1-5	.	TRBV6-6	.	CASKDQGTQPQHF	TGTGCCAGCAAAGATCAGGGGACTCAGCCCCAGCATTTT
TRBJ2-7	.	TRBV11-2	.	CASSLMGHRYEQYF	TGTGCCAGCAGCTTAATGGGACACCGGTACGAGCAGTACTTC
TRBJ2-7	.	TRBV5-1	.	CASSSTNYEQYF	TGCGCCAGCAGCTCGACTAACTACGAGCAGTACTTC
TRBJ2-5	once	TRBV24-1	TRBD1	CATSHGGQGRETQYF	TGTGCCACCAGCCACGGGGGACAGGGTAGGGAGACCCAGTACTTC
TRBJ2-1	.	TRBV5-4	TRBD2	CASSQITSASWGEQFF	TGTGCCAGCAGTCAGATTACTAGCGCTTCATGGGGTGAGCAGTTCTTC